One and the same sample provided the 3 T cell receptor beta chains below, sequenced in a study of T cells in Graves' hyperthyroidism and ophthalmopathy. Amplification yielded TCR beta CDR3 regions, with RNA transcripts as the source. The TCR CDR3 was amplified in a first-round RT-PCR using the HTBI primer set. Via MiXCR, TCRdb re-called the multiplex PCR reads, giving one row per CDR3 protein. The sample comprises around 300,000 distinct CDR3 sequences, approximately 20% of which are singletons, and roughly 60% rests with the top ten. Sequencing was carried out using blood. The source of these receptors is a man younger than 40 with Graves' ophthalmopathy.

The CDR3 region is CASSQQGNQPQHF. The CDR3 DNA reads TGCGCCAGCAGCCAGCAGGGCAATCAGCCCCAGCATTTT. The chain combines TRBV4-1 with TRBJ1-5, with no clear D. CDR1 is MGHRA, CDR2 YSYEKL, per germline. This CDR3 is 13 amino acids long. V shed 3 bases and J shed 2 bases, with 5 bases lying between them.

This clonotype was seen more than once but under ten times. The chain is built from TRBV5-1 and TRBJ2-7; tentatively, D is TRBD2 (5 bases). The germline V gene has CDR1 SGHRS and CDR2 YFSETQ. There are 14 residues in the CDR3. The V end lost 6 bases, the J end lost 4 bases, and 17 bases lay between the germline ends. CDR3 DNA: TGCGCCAGCACCACCACCCCGGACTTATACGAGCAGTACTTC. Encoded protein: CASTTTPDLYEQYF.

This clonotype was detected a few times. CDR3: CASSYSRQSQETQYF. The CDR3 DNA is TGTGCCAGCAGTTACTCGAGACAGAGCCAAGAGACCCAGTACTTC. The chain has TRBV6-5 and TRBJ2-5, with D possibly TRBD1 on 5 matching bases. This CDR3 region has 15 residues. Germline V gives CDR1 MNHEY, CDR2 SVGAGI. V was trimmed by 0 bases and J by 1 base, leaving 9 bases between them.